This TCR beta chain was recovered during a study of a mutant IDH1 vaccine in newly diagnosed glioma. Turning to the study itself: Vaccine administration was initiated 4-6 weeks following radiotherapy alone, or with temozolomide cycles. Standard pretreatment was either radiotherapy, temozolomide, or, for most, radiochemotherapy with temozolomide.

Study-level results: Pseudoprogression apparently lacked any relation to changes in top peripheral T cell clonotypes.

Specified time point: week 35, safety follow-up. The content of each vaccine dose was 300 ug of mutant IDH1 20-mer peptide, and topical imiquimod accompanied it. In every donor, the tumor was a new WHO grade 3 or 4 IDH1-mutant, ATRX-lost astrocytoma. This clone was recorded once. Its specificity is not known. Measured with immunoSEQ multiplex PCR; TCRdb has only the in-frame clones, and not every one. The sample holds more than 55,000 clones, approximately 80% seen once. CDR1 and CDR2 from the germline V gene are SNHLY and FYNNEI. V was pared by 7 bases and J by 5 bases, with 10 bases of the junction left unmatched. This CDR3 spans 15 amino acids.

This material consisted of PBMCs, taken from a glioma patient whose treatment included an IDH1 peptide vaccine. The origin of this receptor is a man aged 30 to 39 with glioma. The chain has TRBV2 and TRBJ2-3; TRBD1 agrees at 9 bases. The CDR3 sequence is CASKRTGGLLDTQYF. CDR3 DNA: TGTGCCAGCAAAAGAACAGGGGGCCTTTTAGATACGCAGTATTTT.